These 9 T cell receptor beta chains were sequenced from one sample in a study of human T cells and chemical hapten exposure. Time point reported: patch test 3, about 24 weeks after DPC sensitization. The sample's treatment: therapeutic diphenylcyclopropenone sensitization with weekly scalp DPC. TCRdb fed the RACE reads into MiXCR, producing one record per CDR3 protein. The data contain about 200,000 distinct CDR3 sequences, about 25% of them seen just once; the ten biggest clones take up 2% to 2.5%. This sample comprised whole blood, obtained in connection with sensitization to the hapten diphenylcyclopropenone (DPC). These receptors originate from a woman in her thirties or forties with alopecia areata. Some clones in this sample may be carry-over from other donors' samples.

The CDR3 protein is CASSRRALVADTQYF. In DNA, the CDR3 is TGTGCCAGCAGTCGCCGGGCCCTGGTCGCAGATACGCAGTATTTT. The chain links TRBV28 to TRBJ2-3; D uncertain. There are 15 residues in the CDR3. Trimming took 5 bases from V and 4 from J, leaving 16 bases between them. Germline CDR1 reads MDHEN; CDR2 reads SYDVKM.

This clonotype occurred a few times. V is TRBV20-1 and J is TRBJ2-7; 10 positions agree with TRBD2. The CDR3 has 16 amino acids. V trimming: 0 bases; J trimming: 3 bases; junction bases outside the gene matches: 8. Germline lookup yields CDR1 DFQATT and CDR2 SNEGSKA (reference sequence). CDR3 loop: CSARELAGKSNYEQYF. In DNA, the CDR3 is TGCAGTGCTAGAGAACTAGCGGGGAAGTCAAACTACGAGCAGTACTTC.

V usage is TRBV12-3 or TRBV12-4 and J usage is TRBJ1-4, with no clear D. The CDR3 loop spans 17 amino acids. Trimming cost V 6 bases and J 4 bases, with 21 bases left between them. The CDR3 loop reads CASSPWSRVYGNEKLFF. CDR3 DNA sequence: TGTGCCAGCAGCCCCTGGTCGAGGGTATATGGTAATGAAAAACTGTTTTTT.

The V gene is TRBV7-8, the J gene TRBJ1-5; D call uncertain. Trimming removed 2 bases from V and 0 bases from J, with 11 bases in between. The CDR3 consists of 16 residues. Germline CDR1 reads SGHVS; CDR2 reads FQNEAQ. CDR3 nucleotides: TGTGCCAGCAGCTTACTTAACAGCTATAGCAATCAGCCCCAGCATTTT. This encodes CASSLLNSYSNQPQHF.

The J gene is TRBJ2-1, the V gene TRBV6-2 or TRBV6-3; 10 nucleotides line up with TRBD2. V dropped 6 bases and J dropped 1; count of bases not matched to a gene: 3. The CDR3 length is 15 residues. Germline CDR1 reads MNHEY; CDR2 reads SVGEGT. The CDR3 region is CASSQAGGSYNEQFF. The CDR3, as DNA: TGTGCCAGCAGCCAAGCGGGAGGGTCCTACAATGAGCAGTTCTTC.

The chain carries TRBV28 and TRBJ1-1; 8 bases align to TRBD1. The V and J ends lost 4 bases and 4 bases, in that order; junction bases with no gene match: 5. Per the germline V gene, CDR1 is MDHEN and CDR2 is SYDVKM. The CDR3 consists of 14 residues. CDR3 nucleotides: TGTGCCAGCAGTTCCGGGACAGGCCTCACTGAAGCTTTCTTT. Translation gives CASSSGTGLTEAFF.

This chain connects TRBV4-3 to TRBJ2-2; the D is unclear. The ends were cut back, 2 bases at V and 7 bases at J, with 5 bases in the middle. Per germline, CDR1 LGHNA and CDR2 YSLEER. The CDR3 has 12 amino acids. The CDR3 region is CASSQRIGELFF. CDR3 DNA sequence: TGCGCCAGCAGCCAACGGATCGGGGAGCTGTTTTTT.

There are a few counts of this clonotype. The rearrangement uses TRBV6-2 or TRBV6-3 and TRBJ2-7; 8 bases align to TRBD1. After removal of 2 bases from V and 3 bases from J, the junction contained 6 bases not matched to a gene. In germline, CDR1 is MNHEY, CDR2 SVGEGT. CDR3 length: 15 residues. The CDR3 region is CASSYPMDRVYEQYF. The CDR3 bases are TGTGCCAGCAGTTACCCGATGGACAGGGTCTACGAGCAGTACTTC.

CDR3: CAISQGGTGELFF. The DNA for the CDR3 is TGTGCCATCAGCCAGGGGGGCACCGGGGAGCTGTTTTTT. This chain joins TRBV10-3 and TRBJ2-2; tentative D call: TRBD1 (7 bases). Trimming pared 6 bases from V and 4 bases from J, leaving 9 bases between. CDR1 and CDR2 (germline): ENHRY, SYGVKD. This CDR3 contains 13 residues.